The 19 T cell receptor beta chains given below trace back to one sample, sequenced in a study of human T cells and chemical hapten exposure. Time point noted: pre-sensitization, week 0. The treatment is: therapeutic diphenylcyclopropenone sensitization with weekly scalp DPC. Each CDR3 protein gets one entry after TCRdb re-called the RACE reads with MiXCR. The sample holds approximately 370,000 distinct CDR3 sequences, 5% to 6.5% seen once. Sample: whole blood, taken in connection with sensitization to the hapten diphenylcyclopropenone (DPC). Receptors originate from a woman aged 18-35 years with alopecia areata. Some clones in this sample may be carry-over from other donors' samples.

The chain combines TRBV18 with TRBJ2-7, with 9 bases identical to TRBD1. The trim removed 6 bases at V and 6 bases at J, leaving 9 bases unmatched. The CDR3 runs 14 residues. Germline lookup yields CDR1 KGHSH and CDR2 LQKENI. The CDR3 here is CASSEGTGSPEQYF. CDR3 sequence (DNA): TGTGCCAGCTCCGAGGGGACAGGGTCACCCGAGCAGTACTTC.

This clonotype came up many times. The chain uses TRBV7-9 and TRBJ1-5; 7 bases match TRBD1. CDR1 and CDR2 (germline): SEHNR, FQNEAQ (reference sequence). The CDR3 has 13 residues. Trimming at V came to 8 bases and at J to 7 bases, leaving 8 bases not matched to a gene. The CDR3, as DNA: TGTGCCAGCGCCAGGGACAGTACCCAGCCCCAGCATTTT. Its translation is CASARDSTQPQHF.

At least ten counts were recorded for this clonotype. This chain links TRBV4-3 with TRBJ2-3; 8 bases map to TRBD1. With 4 bases clipped from V and 7 bases from J, the junction kept 10 bases outside the gene matches. Germline V gives CDR1 LGHNA, CDR2 YSLEER. The CDR3 contains 15 residues. CDR3 region: CASSPQGDLSYTQYF. Here the CDR3 DNA reads TGCGCCAGCAGCCCACAGGGGGACCTGTCATATACGCAGTATTTT.

This clonotype has just a few counts. The conserved phenylalanine or tryptophan normally closing the CDR3 is absent here, so this likely arose from a read error. The chain uses TRBV5-1 and TRBJ2-3; 10 bases align to TRBD2. Trimming took 4 bases from V and 1 from J; bases not matched to a gene: 3. This CDR3 comprises 15 residues. Germline CDR1 and CDR2: SGHRS and YFSETQ. DNA for the CDR3: TGCGCCAGCAGCGACGGACTAGCGGGCACAGATACGCAGTATTCT. Its translation: CASSDGLAGTDTQYS.

This clonotype was counted a few times. The V gene is TRBV28, the J gene TRBJ1-5; unclear D gene. The CDR3 has 14 amino acids. Germline CDR1 reads MDHEN; CDR2 reads SYDVKM. Trimming stripped 3 bases from V and 2 bases from J, with 8 bases between. The CDR3 reads CASSLPLGNQPQHF. The DNA of the CDR3 is TGTGCCAGCAGTTTGCCCCTCGGCAATCAGCCCCAGCATTTT.

This clonotype was recorded at least ten times. The J gene is TRBJ2-7, the V gene TRBV12-3 or TRBV12-4, with D possibly matching TRBD1 (6 bases). The V and J ends lost 6 bases and 3 bases respectively, with 12 bases between them. The CDR3 spans 13 residues. CDR3 region: CASRPTGFYEQYF. CDR3 DNA: TGTGCCAGCAGACCGACAGGATTCTACGAGCAGTACTTC.

About this clonotype itself: The CDR3 ends on some other residue instead of the conserved phenylalanine or tryptophan, so this is likely a read error. This chain connects TRBV5-8 to TRBJ1-1, with no clear D. The CDR3 totals 16 residues. Germline V CDR1 and CDR2: SGHTS, YDEGEE. V dropped 4 bases and J dropped 2 bases, with 18 bases sitting between them. CDR3 bases: TGTGCCAGCAGCGCCAGATTAAGGCACGCCAACACTGAAGCTTTCCTT. Its translation is CASSARLRHANTEAFL.

This clonotype has only a few counts. V and J are TRBV7-3 and TRBJ2-7; D is uncertain. The CDR3 is 16 amino acids. The germline CDR1 and CDR2 sequences are SGHTA and FQGTGA. The V gene lost 5 bases and the J gene lost 2 bases, with 19 bases spanning the gap. CDR3 sequence (DNA): TGTGCCAGCAGCCCGGAAAGGGCGGACGGAACCTACGAGCAGTACTTC. Its protein is CASSPERADGTYEQYF.

V is TRBV12-3 or TRBV12-4 and J is TRBJ1-1; TRBD1 is a possible D gene (6 bases). The CDR3 is 14 amino acids. V lost 6 bases, J lost 2 bases, and 13 bases lay in between. The CDR3 coding sequence is TGTGCCAGCAGCATACAGGGTGGAAACACTGAAGCTTTCTTT. This gives the protein CASSIQGGNTEAFF.

The chain uses TRBV7-8 and TRBJ2-2; TRBD2 matches at 11 bases. Germline-derived CDR1 and CDR2 are SGHVS and FQNEAQ. The CDR3 consists of 16 residues. V lost 3 bases, J lost 4 bases, and 4 bases stayed unmatched. The CDR3 region is CASSFATSGATGELFF. DNA of the CDR3: TGTGCCAGCAGCTTCGCGACTAGCGGGGCCACCGGGGAGCTGTTTTTT.

This clonotype was seen repeatedly, ten times or more. The V call is TRBV20-1, the J call TRBJ1-6; possible D gene TRBD1, 5 bases. The CDR3 length is 17 residues. CDR1 and CDR2 from the germline V gene are DFQATT and SNEGSKA (reference sequence). V lost 0 bases and J 0 bases, leaving 12 bases between the germline ends. In DNA, the CDR3 is TGCAGTGCTAGAGAAAGGGGCCTGAGCTCCTATAATTCACCCCTCCACTTT. Residues: CSARERGLSSYNSPLHF.

This clonotype has at least ten counts. The chain joins TRBV28 to TRBJ1-2, with 8 bases that match TRBD1. The J segment lost 4 bases and the V segment lost 7 bases, leaving 8 bases of the junction unmatched. The V gene's germline CDR1 is MDHEN and CDR2 SYDVKM. The CDR3 contains 14 residues. This chain's CDR3 is CASTIQQGGYGYTF. The CDR3 DNA reads TGTGCCAGCACGATACAACAGGGGGGCTATGGCTACACCTTC.

The rearrangement uses TRBV6-5 and TRBJ1-6, with D tentatively TRBD1 (5 bases). V dropped 7 bases and J dropped 2 bases, with 9 bases sitting between them. Germline V CDR1 and CDR2: MNHEY, SVGAGI. This CDR3 comprises 14 residues. CDR3 residues: CASTGGAYNSPLHF. CDR3 in DNA: TGTGCCAGCACCGGGGGAGCCTATAATTCACCCCTCCACTTT.

This clonotype appeared many times. The chain uses TRBV29-1 and TRBJ1-1, with D perhaps TRBD1 (6 bases). Trimming cost V 3 bases and J 0 bases, with 11 bases left between them. CDR1 is SQVTM, CDR2 ANQGSEA, per germline. There are 14 residues in the CDR3. The DNA of the CDR3 is TGCAGCGTTGAGGACAGCTACATGAACACTGAAGCTTTCTTT. Translating gives CSVEDSYMNTEAFF. Drawing the rest from reference TRBV29-1 and TRBJ1-1, the complete variable domain is SAVISQKPSRDICQRGTSLTIQCQVDSQVTMMFWYRQQPGQSLTLIATANQGSEATYESGFVIDKFPISRPNLTFSTLTVSNMSPEDSSIYLCSVEDSYMNTEAFFGQGTRLTVV.

This clonotype appeared a few times. V usage is TRBV2 and J usage is TRBJ1-5, with 7 bases fitting TRBD1. J was trimmed by 2 bases and V by 2 bases; bases with no gene match: 0. Germline assignment: CDR1 SNHLY and CDR2 FYNNEI. The CDR3 contains 14 residues. CDR3: CASSEQGGNQPQHF. The CDR3 coding sequence is TGTGCCAGCAGTGAACAGGGGGGCAATCAGCCCCAGCATTTT.

This clonotype was counted a few times. V usage is TRBV5-5 and J usage is TRBJ1-1, with D possibly matching TRBD1 (5 bases). CDR1 SGHKS and CDR2 YYEKEE come from the germline V gene (reference sequence). This CDR3 contains 15 residues. Trimming stripped 0 bases from V and 5 bases from J, with 14 bases between. The CDR3 loop is CASSLARGGWTEAFF. DNA of the CDR3: TGTGCCAGCAGCTTGGCTCGTGGGGGGTGGACTGAAGCTTTCTTT.

The gene calls are TRBV7-9 and TRBJ2-3; 9 positions agree with TRBD1. Germline CDR1 is SEHNR and CDR2 is FQNEAQ (reference sequence). The CDR3 totals 15 residues. V dropped 4 bases and J dropped 3; count of bases not matched to a gene: 5. CDR3 sequence reads: CASSSGDRVTDTQYF. CDR3 in DNA: TGTGCCAGCAGCTCCGGGGACAGGGTAACAGATACGCAGTATTTT. Combining the CDR3 with reference TRBV7-9 and TRBJ2-3 gives the whole variable domain DTGVSQNPRHKITKRGQNVTFRCDPISEHNRLYWYRQTLGQGPEFLTYFQNEAQLEKSRLLSDRFSAERPKGSFSTLEIQRTEQGDSAMYLCASSSGDRVTDTQYFGPGTRLTVL.

Many counts were recorded for this clonotype. V and J are TRBV10-3 and TRBJ2-3, with TRBD2 matching 8 bases. Trimming cost V 4 bases and J 6 bases; bases outside gene matches: 9. The CDR3 is 15 residues long. Looked up from germline, CDR1 is ENHRY and CDR2 is SYGVKD. CDR3 in amino acids: CAISVTGGTRDTQYF. CDR3 nucleotide sequence: TGTGCCATCAGTGTTACGGGGGGGACCAGGGATACGCAGTATTTT.

This clonotype occurred many times. The V and J genes are TRBV6-6 and TRBJ1-6; 7 positions match TRBD1. The V gene's germline CDR1 is MNHNY and CDR2 SVGAGI (reference sequence). Germline trimming cut 5 bases from V and 7 bases from J; bases unmatched to any gene: 8. The CDR3 contains 15 residues. CDR3 sequence: CASSRRAGGNSPLHF. Written as DNA, the CDR3 is TGTGCCAGCAGTCGACGGGCAGGGGGGAATTCACCCCTCCACTTT.